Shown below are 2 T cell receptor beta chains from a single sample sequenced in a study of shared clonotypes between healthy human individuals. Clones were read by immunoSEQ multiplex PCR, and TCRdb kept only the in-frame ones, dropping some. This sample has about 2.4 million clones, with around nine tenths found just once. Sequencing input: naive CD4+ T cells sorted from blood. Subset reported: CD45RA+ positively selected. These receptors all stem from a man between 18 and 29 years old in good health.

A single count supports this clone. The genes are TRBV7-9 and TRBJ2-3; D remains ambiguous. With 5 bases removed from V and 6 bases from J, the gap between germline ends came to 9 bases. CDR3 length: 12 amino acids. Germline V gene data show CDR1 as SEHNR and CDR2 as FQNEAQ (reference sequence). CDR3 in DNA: TGTGCCAGCAGCCCCCAACACGATACGCAGTATTTT. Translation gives CASSPQHDTQYF.

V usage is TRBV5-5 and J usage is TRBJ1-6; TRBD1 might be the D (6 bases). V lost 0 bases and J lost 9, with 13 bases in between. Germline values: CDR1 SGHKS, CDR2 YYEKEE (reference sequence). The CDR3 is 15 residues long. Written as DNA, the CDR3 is TGTGCCAGCAGCTTGGAGGGGGTTTCGGTTTCACCCCTCCACTTT. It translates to CASSLEGVSVSPLHF.